Listed below are T cell receptor beta chains from one sample, sequenced in a study of a mutant IDH1 vaccine in newly diagnosed glioma. These receptors' antigens are unknown. TCRdb keeps only in-frame clones here, not all; method: immunoSEQ multiplex PCR. The sample records 25,000 or so clones, approximately 79% being singletons. Sequencing was performed on PBMCs, taken from a glioma patient whose treatment included an IDH1 peptide vaccine. The receptor set was obtained from a man in his forties with glioma. Some clones in this sample may be carry-over from other donors' samples. Both conserved end residues are part of each CDR3. The order of the fields is V gene, D gene, CDR3 length, J gene, clone size, CDR3 protein, CDR3 DNA. The D gene is left open where the match is weak. The size of a clone is reported for some rows only, either as once, few or many, or as a class for expanded clones.

V: TRBV19
D: TRBD1
length: 13
J: TRBJ1-1
size: NA
CDR3: CASSIPGTGKAFF
DNA: TGTGCCAGTAGTATTCCCGGGACAGGGAAAGCTTTCTTT

V: TRBV6-5
D: NA
length: 13
J: TRBJ1-1
size: NA
CDR3: CASSYARDTEAFF
DNA: TGTGCCAGCAGTTATGCCCGAGACACTGAAGCTTTCTTT

V: TRBV4-1
D: NA
length: 15
J: TRBJ1-5
size: NA
CDR3: CASSPLTVSNQPQHF
DNA: TGCGCCAGCAGCCCCCTGACAGTTAGCAATCAGCCCCAGCATTTT

V: TRBV2
D: NA
length: 12
J: TRBJ2-3
size: NA
CDR3: CASSGGAGTQYF
DNA: TGTGCCAGCAGTGGGGGGGCGGGAACGCAGTATTTT

V: TRBV5-8
D: NA
length: 11
J: TRBJ1-2
size: NA
CDR3: CASTPNYGYTF
DNA: TGTGCCAGCACCCCGAACTATGGCTACACCTTC

V: TRBV20-1
D: NA
length: 11
J: TRBJ1-1
size: few
CDR3: CSARENTEAFF
DNA: TGCAGTGCTAGAGAGAACACTGAAGCTTTCTTT

V: TRBV29-1
D: TRBD2
length: 15
J: TRBJ2-2
size: NA
CDR3: CSVPGAGGGAGELFF
DNA: TGCAGCGTTCCGGGTGCCGGCGGGGGGGCCGGGGAGCTGTTTTTT

V: TRBV27
D: TRBD1
length: 15
J: TRBJ2-7
size: NA
CDR3: CASSLSSQGAYEQYF
DNA: TGTGCCAGCAGTTTATCCTCCCAGGGGGCCTACGAGCAGTACTTC

V: TRBV4-1
D: NA
length: 16
J: TRBJ1-4
size: NA
CDR3: CASSQEQAHANEKLFF
DNA: TGCGCCAGCAGCCAAGAGCAGGCTCATGCTAATGAAAAACTGTTTTTT

V: TRBV30
D: NA
length: 12
J: TRBJ1-2
size: NA
CDR3: CAFSYTRETATF
DNA: TGTGCCTTTTCTTACACCAGGGAAACCGCCACCTTC

V: TRBV27
D: NA
length: 16
J: TRBJ1-1
size: NA
CDR3: CASSLYRTGGETEAFF
DNA: TGTGCCAGCAGTTTATATAGGACCGGCGGTGAGACTGAAGCTTTCTTT

V: TRBV5-5
D: NA
length: 15
J: TRBJ1-1
size: once
CDR3: CASSLAPGLNTEAFF
DNA: TGTGCCAGCAGCCTGGCCCCCGGGCTGAACACTGAAGCTTTCTTT

V: TRBV6-1
D: NA
length: 15
J: TRBJ1-4
size: NA
CDR3: CASSRAGRVSEKLFF
DNA: TGTGCCAGCAGTCGGGCGGGGAGAGTCAGTGAAAAACTGTTTTTT

V: TRBV21-1
D: NA
length: 21
J: TRBJ1-1
size: NA
CDR3: CASTLGVGTGSVAGMNTEAFF
DNA: NA

V: TRBV19
D: NA
length: 17
J: TRBJ2-3
size: NA
CDR3: CASNIPGHSILTDTQYF
DNA: TGTGCCAGTAACATCCCTGGTCACTCGATCCTCACAGATACGCAGTATTTT

V: TRBV20-1
D: NA
length: 10
J: TRBJ2-1
size: NA
CDR3: CSATTGEQFF
DNA: TGCAGTGCCACTACGGGCGAGCAGTTCTTC

V: TRBV5-1
D: TRBD2
length: 21
J: TRBJ2-1
size: NA
CDR3: CASSSFTGTSGSLGRGNEQFF
DNA: TGCGCCAGCAGCTCGTTTACCGGGACTAGCGGGAGCCTTGGTCGTGGCAATGAGCAGTTCTTC

V: TRBV30
D: TRBD1
length: 13
J: TRBJ1-2
size: NA
CDR3: CAWSGTGRYGYTF
DNA: TGTGCCTGGAGCGGGACAGGGAGATATGGCTACACCTTC

V: TRBV4-1
D: NA
length: 19
J: TRBJ1-6
size: NA
CDR3: CASSQDWGAGLIDNSPLHF
DNA: TGCGCCAGCAGCCAAGATTGGGGGGCAGGGCTCATCGATAATTCACCCCTCCACTTT

V: TRBV7-9
D: NA
length: 13
J: TRBJ1-6
size: once
CDR3: CASSPKESLPLHF
DNA: TGTGCCAGCAGCCCCAAGGAAAGTTTACCCCTCCACTTT

V: TRBV5-8
D: NA
length: 14
J: TRBJ2-7
size: NA
CDR3: CASSLDPGTYEQYF
DNA: TGTGCCAGCAGCTTGGATCCAGGGACCTACGAGCAGTACTTC

V: TRBV18
D: TRBD1
length: 14
J: TRBJ1-1
size: NA
CDR3: CASSPGTGGTEAFF
DNA: TGTGCCAGCTCACCAGGGACAGGGGGGACTGAAGCTTTCTTT

V: TRBV6-6
D: TRBD1
length: 15
J: TRBJ2-2
size: NA
CDR3: CASIGTGGPTGELFF
DNA: TGTGCCAGCATTGGGACAGGGGGCCCCACCGGGGAGCTGTTTTTT

V: TRBV5-6
D: NA
length: 15
J: TRBJ1-1
size: NA
CDR3: CASSLWDRRNTEAFF
DNA: TGTGCCAGCAGCTTGTGGGACCGCCGGAACACTGAAGCTTTCTTT

V: TRBV27
D: NA
length: 13
J: TRBJ1-2
size: NA
CDR3: CASSAGVDGGYTF
DNA: TGTGCCAGCAGTGCAGGGGTTGATGGCGGCTACACCTTC

V: TRBV19
D: NA
length: 13
J: TRBJ1-1
size: few
CDR3: CASFTESYTEAFF
DNA: TGTGCCAGCTTCACAGAATCATACACTGAAGCTTTCTTT

V: TRBV10-2
D: TRBD2
length: 15
J: TRBJ2-5
size: NA
CDR3: CASSESGGKGETQYF
DNA: TGCGCCAGCAGTGAGTCGGGGGGGAAGGGAGAGACCCAGTACTTC

V: TRBV11-3
D: NA
length: 14
J: TRBJ1-2
size: NA
CDR3: CASSFPELSRGYTF
DNA: TGTGCCAGCAGCTTCCCCGAGCTCAGTCGTGGCTACACCTTC

V: TRBV19
D: TRBD2
length: 15
J: TRBJ2-3
size: NA
CDR3: CASSTSGVGTDTQYF
DNA: TGTGCCAGTAGTACGAGCGGGGTGGGCACAGATACGCAGTATTTT

V: TRBV4-1
D: TRBD1
length: 19
J: TRBJ2-2
size: NA
CDR3: CASSQDRSQTGSDTGELFF
DNA: TGCGCCAGCAGCCAAGATCGTTCTCAGACAGGGTCGGACACCGGGGAGCTGTTTTTT

V: TRBV6-5
D: TRBD2
length: 15
J: TRBJ2-5
size: NA
CDR3: CASRVSGGPQETQYF
DNA: TGTGCCAGCAGAGTAAGCGGGGGGCCGCAAGAGACCCAGTACTTC

V: TRBV6-6
D: NA
length: 11
J: TRBJ1-2
size: NA
CDR3: CASSHIDGYTF
DNA: TGTGCCAGCAGTCACATCGATGGCTACACCTTC

V: TRBV19
D: TRBD1
length: 15
J: TRBJ1-5
size: NA
CDR3: CASSVPTGFNQPQHF
DNA: TGTGCCAGTAGTGTCCCGACAGGGTTTAATCAGCCCCAGCATTTT

V: TRBV5-6
D: NA
length: 15
J: TRBJ1-2
size: NA
CDR3: CASSLGTYLNYGYTF
DNA: TGTGCCAGCAGCCTCGGGACATATCTCAACTATGGCTACACCTTC

V: TRBV5-6
D: NA
length: 11
J: TRBJ1-2
size: NA
CDR3: CASSLGYGYTF
DNA: TGTGCCAGCAGCTTGGGCTATGGCTACACCTTC

V: TRBV27
D: NA
length: 19
J: TRBJ1-5
size: NA
CDR3: CASSFAALLGKRSNQPQHF
DNA: TGTGCCAGCAGTTTCGCGGCCTTACTAGGGAAGCGGAGCAATCAGCCCCAGCATTTT

V: TRBV2
D: TRBD1
length: 14
J: TRBJ1-1
size: NA
CDR3: CASKVAGGSTEAFF
DNA: TGTGCCAGCAAGGTTGCAGGGGGGAGCACTGAAGCTTTCTTT

V: TRBV27
D: TRBD2
length: 13
J: TRBJ2-7
size: NA
CDR3: CASSWGSGGEQYF
DNA: TGTGCCAGCAGTTGGGGCTCGGGGGGGGAGCAGTACTTC

V: TRBV6-5
D: NA
length: 14
J: TRBJ2-2
size: once
CDR3: CASSAPGNTGELFF
DNA: TGTGCCAGCAGTGCCCCGGGGAACACCGGGGAGCTGTTTTTT

V: TRBV5-4
D: TRBD1
length: 15
J: TRBJ2-2
size: NA
CDR3: CASMLPGGIGGELFF
DNA: TGTGCCAGCATGCTCCCAGGGGGAATTGGCGGGGAGCTGTTTTTT

V: TRBV7-9
D: TRBD1
length: 17
J: TRBJ1-5
size: NA
CDR3: CASRLIGTGESNQPQHF
DNA: TGTGCCAGCAGGTTGATAGGGACAGGTGAGAGCAATCAGCCCCAGCATTTT

V: TRBV5-1
D: NA
length: 14
J: TRBJ2-3
size: NA
CDR3: CASSLTASTDTQYF
DNA: TGCGCCAGCAGCCTGACAGCTAGCACAGATACGCAGTATTTT

V: TRBV27
D: NA
length: 14
J: TRBJ1-2
size: NA
CDR3: CASSTAVGTYGYTF
DNA: TGTGCCAGCAGTACAGCAGTTGGGACTTATGGCTACACCTTC

V: TRBV19
D: NA
length: 14
J: TRBJ1-2
size: NA
CDR3: CASSIETPLRGYTF
DNA: TGTGCCAGTAGTATCGAGACACCGCTTCGGGGCTACACCTTC

V: TRBV6-5
D: NA
length: 15
J: TRBJ1-4
size: NA
CDR3: CASSFRIGTNEKLFF
DNA: TGTGCCAGCAGTTTCAGGATCGGAACTAATGAAAAACTGTTTTTT